A single sample gave rise to the 4 T cell receptor beta chains below, sequenced in a study of T cells in Graves' hyperthyroidism and ophthalmopathy (dated by TCRdb to between 2018 and 2021). The receptor library was made with multiplex PCR. Sequencing used an Illumina HiSeq 2000. The TCR beta CDR3 regions were amplified from RNA transcripts. The TCR CDR3 was subjected to a first round of RT-PCR using the HTBI primer set and the Qiagen OneStep RT-PCR kit. The public reads were quality trimmed at Q25 with fastp and then assembled into clones with MiXCR by TCRdb, keeping productive beta chains. Rows matching on CDR3 protein sequence are summarized as one entry with the most common DNA and genes. The sample has under 250,000 distinct CDR3 sequences on record, approximately 24% of them singletons. Clones ranked in the top ten supply roughly 40% of the sample. The sequenced sample was blood. The receptors come from a middle-aged woman with Graves' ophthalmopathy.

The chain has TRBV28 and TRBJ2-7; the match to TRBD2 covers 9 bases. CDR3 length equals 14 residues. Germline V CDR1 and CDR2: MDHEN, SYDVKM. J gave up 2 bases and V 6 bases, and 5 bases lay outside the gene matches. CDR3 nucleotides: TGTGCCAGCAGCGTAGCGGGAGCGGCCTACGAGCAGTACTTC. As protein: CASSVAGAAYEQYF.

The rearrangement uses TRBV6-2 or TRBV6-3 and TRBJ2-7; the match to TRBD1 covers 8 bases. The CDR3 runs to 20 residues. V gave up 5 bases and J gave up 0 bases; unmatched junction bases: 21. Per germline, CDR1 MNHEY and CDR2 SVGEGT. The CDR3 nucleotides read TGTGCCAGCAGTCCCTCGCTCGTTTGGACAGGGTTCGAGGGCTCCTACGAGCAGTACTTC. Its protein product is CASSPSLVWTGFEGSYEQYF.

This clonotype has at least ten counts. V gene TRBV7-9 combines with J gene TRBJ2-7, with 7 positions matching TRBD1. Germline lookup yields CDR1 SEHNR and CDR2 FQNEAQ (reference sequence). Trimming took 2 bases from V and 3 from J; bases not matched to a gene: 10. The CDR3 runs 16 residues. The CDR3 reads CASSLSPWTGLYEQYF. The CDR3 DNA follows: TGTGCCAGCAGCTTATCCCCCTGGACAGGACTCTACGAGCAGTACTTC.

This clonotype has a count of ten or more. V is TRBV12-3 or TRBV12-4 and J is TRBJ1-2; D is perhaps TRBD1 (5 bases). This CDR3 is built from 14 residues. Trimming removed 7 bases from V and 5 bases from J, with 17 bases in between. The CDR3 region is CASTPATGSYGYTF. The CDR3, as DNA: TGTGCCAGCACCCCAGCTACAGGTTCTTATGGCTACACCTTC.